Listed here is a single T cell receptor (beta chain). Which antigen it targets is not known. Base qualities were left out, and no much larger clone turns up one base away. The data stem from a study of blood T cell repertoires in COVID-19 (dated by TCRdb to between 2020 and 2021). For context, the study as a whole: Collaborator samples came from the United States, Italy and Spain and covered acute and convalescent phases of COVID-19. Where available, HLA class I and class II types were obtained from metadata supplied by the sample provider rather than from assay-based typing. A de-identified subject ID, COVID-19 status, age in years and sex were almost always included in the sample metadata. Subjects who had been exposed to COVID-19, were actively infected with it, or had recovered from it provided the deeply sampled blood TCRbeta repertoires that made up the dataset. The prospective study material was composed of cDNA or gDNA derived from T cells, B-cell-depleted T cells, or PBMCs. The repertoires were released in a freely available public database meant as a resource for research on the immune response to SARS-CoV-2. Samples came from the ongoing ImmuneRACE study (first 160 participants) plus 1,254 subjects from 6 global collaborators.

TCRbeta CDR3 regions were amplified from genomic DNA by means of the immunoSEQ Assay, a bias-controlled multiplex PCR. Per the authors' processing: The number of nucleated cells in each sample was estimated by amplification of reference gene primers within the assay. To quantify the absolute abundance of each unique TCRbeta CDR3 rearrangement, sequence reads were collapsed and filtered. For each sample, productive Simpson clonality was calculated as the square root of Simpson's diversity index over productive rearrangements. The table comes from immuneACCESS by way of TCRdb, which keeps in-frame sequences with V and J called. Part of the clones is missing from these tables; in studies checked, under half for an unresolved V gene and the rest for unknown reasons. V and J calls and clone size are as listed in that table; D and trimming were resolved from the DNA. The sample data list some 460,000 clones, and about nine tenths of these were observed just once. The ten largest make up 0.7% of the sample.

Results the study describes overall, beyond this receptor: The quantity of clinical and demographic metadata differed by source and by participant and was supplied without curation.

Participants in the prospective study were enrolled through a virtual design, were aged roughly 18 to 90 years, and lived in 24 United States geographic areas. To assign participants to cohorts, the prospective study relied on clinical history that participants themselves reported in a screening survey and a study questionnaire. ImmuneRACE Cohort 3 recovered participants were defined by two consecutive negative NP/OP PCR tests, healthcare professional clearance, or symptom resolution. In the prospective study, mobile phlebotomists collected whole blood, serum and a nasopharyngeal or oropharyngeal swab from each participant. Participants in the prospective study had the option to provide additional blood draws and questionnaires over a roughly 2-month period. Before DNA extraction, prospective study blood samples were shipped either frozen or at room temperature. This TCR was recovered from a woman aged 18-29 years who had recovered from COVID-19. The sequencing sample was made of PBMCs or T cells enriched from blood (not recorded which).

At the DNA level, the sequence is TGTGCCAGCAGTCCCGGAGGCGAAGAGCAGTTCTTC. This is translated as CASSPGGEEQFF. The chain links TRBV6-5 with TRBJ2-1, and TRBD2 may be the D gene, going by 5 matching bases. Taken from cysteine to phenylalanine, the CDR3 has 12 residues. Just the 36-base CDR3 DNA is kept, in frame starting at base 1. V lost 5 bases and J lost 10 bases; the stretch between them is 12 bases long. CDR1 is given as MNHEY and CDR2 as SVGAGI, both from the germline V gene.